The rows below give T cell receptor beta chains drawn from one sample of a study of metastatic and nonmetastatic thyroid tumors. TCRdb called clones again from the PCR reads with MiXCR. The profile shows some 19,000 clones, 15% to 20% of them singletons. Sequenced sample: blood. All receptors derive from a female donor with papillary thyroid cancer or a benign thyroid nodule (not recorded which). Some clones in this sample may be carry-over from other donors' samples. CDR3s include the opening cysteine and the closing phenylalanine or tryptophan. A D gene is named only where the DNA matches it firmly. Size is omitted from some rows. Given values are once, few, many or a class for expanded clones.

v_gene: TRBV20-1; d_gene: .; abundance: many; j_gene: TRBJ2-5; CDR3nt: TGCAGTGCCGAGAGAACCGGGACTTCGCAAGAGACCCAGTACTTC; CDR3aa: CSAERTGTSQETQYF
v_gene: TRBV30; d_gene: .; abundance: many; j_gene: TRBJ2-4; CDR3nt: TGTGCCTGGGCCCCATGGGGGGTTACGGCCATTCAGTACTTC; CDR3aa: CAWAPWGVTAIQYF
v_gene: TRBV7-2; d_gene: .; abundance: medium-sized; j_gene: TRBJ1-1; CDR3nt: TGTGCCAGCAGCCCAGGGAGCACTGAAGCTTTCTTT; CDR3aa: CASSPGSTEAFF
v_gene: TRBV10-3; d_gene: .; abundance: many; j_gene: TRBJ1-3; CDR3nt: TGTGCCATCAGCCCCGCGCGGGCCTCGGGACCTGGAAACACCATATATTTT; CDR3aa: CAISPARASGPGNTIYF
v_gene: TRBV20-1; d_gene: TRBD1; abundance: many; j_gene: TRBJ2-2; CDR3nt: TGCAGTGCTGAGGGACAGGGGTTCACCGGGGAGCTGTTTTTT; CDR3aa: CSAEGQGFTGELFF
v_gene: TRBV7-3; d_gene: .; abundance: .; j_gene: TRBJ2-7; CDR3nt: TGTGCCAGCAGCCAGACTTCAGTTGGCCCCTACGAGCAGTACTTC; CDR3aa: CASSQTSVGPYEQYF
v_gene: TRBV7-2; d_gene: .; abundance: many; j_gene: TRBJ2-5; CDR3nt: TGTGCCAGCAGCTTAGTGACAGGGCGGGGATTCCTGGACTTC; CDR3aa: CASSLVTGRGFLDF
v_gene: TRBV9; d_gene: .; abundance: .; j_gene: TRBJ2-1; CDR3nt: TGTGCCAGCAGCGTAGAGGGGGGATACTACAATGAGCAGTTCTTC; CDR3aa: CASSVEGGYYNEQFF
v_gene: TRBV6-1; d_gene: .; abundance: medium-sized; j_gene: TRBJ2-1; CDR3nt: TGTGCCAGCTGGGGGGACAGATACAATGAGCAGTTCTTC; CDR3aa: CASWGDRYNEQFF
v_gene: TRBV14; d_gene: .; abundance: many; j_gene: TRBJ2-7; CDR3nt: TGTGCCAGCAGCCAAGATGGCCGCTTTGGACAGCCCTCCTACGAGCAGTACTTC; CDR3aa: CASSQDGRFGQPSYEQYF
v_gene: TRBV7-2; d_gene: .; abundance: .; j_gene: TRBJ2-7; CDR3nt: TGTGCCAGCAGTAAGATTGGCGGGGATGCCTACGAGCAGTACTTC; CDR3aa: CASSKIGGDAYEQYF
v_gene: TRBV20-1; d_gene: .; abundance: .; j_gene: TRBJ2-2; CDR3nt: TGCAATGCTAGTAACAGTATGGGGCACACCGGGGAGCTGTTTTTT; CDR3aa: CNASNSMGHTGELFF
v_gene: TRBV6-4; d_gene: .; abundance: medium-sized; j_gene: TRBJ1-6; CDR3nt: TGTGCCAGCAGTGACGGTCCGGGTTCACCCCTCCACTTT; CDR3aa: CASSDGPGSPLHF
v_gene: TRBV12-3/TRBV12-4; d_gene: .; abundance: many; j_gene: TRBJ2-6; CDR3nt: TGTGCCAGCAGTTTTACGATGGTTTCCGGGGCCAACGTCCTGACTTTC; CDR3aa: CASSFTMVSGANVLTF
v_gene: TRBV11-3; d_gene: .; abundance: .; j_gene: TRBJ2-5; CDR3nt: TGTGCCAGCAATTCTATCAGGGATGAGACACAGTACTTC; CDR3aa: CASNSIRDETQYF
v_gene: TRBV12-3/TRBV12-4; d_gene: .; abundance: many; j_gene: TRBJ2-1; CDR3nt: TGTGCCAGCACCAGGGACCGTCGAGAGCAGTTCTTC; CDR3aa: CASTRDRREQFF
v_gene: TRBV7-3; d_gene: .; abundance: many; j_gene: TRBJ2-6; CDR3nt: TGTGCCAGCAGCTTACCAGGACCTGCCAGCGAGGCCAACGTCCTGACTTTC; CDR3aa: CASSLPGPASEANVLTF
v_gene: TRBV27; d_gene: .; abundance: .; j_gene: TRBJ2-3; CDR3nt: TGTGCCAGCACTCTGACAGCCACAGATACACAGTATTTT; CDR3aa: CASTLTATDTQYF
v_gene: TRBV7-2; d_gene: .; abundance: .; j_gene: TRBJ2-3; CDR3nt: TGTGCCAGCAGCTTAGCGCGGGCTAGCGTATTAGAAGATACGCAGTATTTT; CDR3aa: CASSLARASVLEDTQYF
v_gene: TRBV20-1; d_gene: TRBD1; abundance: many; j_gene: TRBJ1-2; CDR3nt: TGCAGTGCTACCCGGGACAGGGTAGAGTATGGCTACACCTTC; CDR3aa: CSATRDRVEYGYTF
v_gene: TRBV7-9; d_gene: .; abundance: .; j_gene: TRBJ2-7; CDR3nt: TGTGCCAGCAGCCAGGGCAAGCAGGCGGAAGAGCAGTACTTC; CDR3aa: CASSQGKQAEEQYF
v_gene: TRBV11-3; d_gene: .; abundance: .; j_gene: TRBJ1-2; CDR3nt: TGTGCCAGCCGAGGGGTATATGGCTACACCTTC; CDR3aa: CASRGVYGYTF
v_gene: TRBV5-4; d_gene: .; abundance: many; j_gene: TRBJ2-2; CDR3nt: TGTGCCAGCAGCTTGGTTCCTAGCGCTAACGGGGAGCTGTTTTTT; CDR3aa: CASSLVPSANGELFF
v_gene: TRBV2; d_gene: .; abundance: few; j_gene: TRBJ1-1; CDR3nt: TGTGCCAGCAGTAAAACCACAGGGAAGATAACTGAAGCCTTCTTT; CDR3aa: CASSKTTGKITEAFF
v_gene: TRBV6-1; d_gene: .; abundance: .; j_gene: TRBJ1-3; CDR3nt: TGTGCCAGCAGTGAAGGGGATCATCGGGGCAACACCATATATTTT; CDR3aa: CASSEGDHRGNTIYF
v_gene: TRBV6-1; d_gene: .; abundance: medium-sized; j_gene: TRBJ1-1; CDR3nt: TGTGCCAGCAGGGTAAACACTGAAGCTTTCTTT; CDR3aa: CASRVNTEAFF
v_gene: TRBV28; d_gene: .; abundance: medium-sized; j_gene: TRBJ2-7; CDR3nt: TGTGCCAGCTCTAACAGGACCCCCTACGAGCAGTACTTC; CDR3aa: CASSNRTPYEQYF
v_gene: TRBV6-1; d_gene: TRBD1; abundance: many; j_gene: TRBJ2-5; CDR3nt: TGTGCCAGCAAAAAGGGACAGGGGGACTTGGAGACCCAGTACTTC; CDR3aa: CASKKGQGDLETQYF
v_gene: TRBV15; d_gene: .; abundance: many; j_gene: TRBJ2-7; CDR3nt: TGTGCCACCAGCAGAGATGAGTCTACCTACGAGCAGTACTTC; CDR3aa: CATSRDESTYEQYF
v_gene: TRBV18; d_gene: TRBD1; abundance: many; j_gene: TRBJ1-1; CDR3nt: TGTGCCAGCTCTATGGACAGGGGGTCGGAAGCTTTCTTT; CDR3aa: CASSMDRGSEAFF
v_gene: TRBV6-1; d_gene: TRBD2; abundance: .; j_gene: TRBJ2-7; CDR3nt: TGTGCCAGCATAGGGACTAGCTTGGACGAGCAGTACTTC; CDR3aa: CASIGTSLDEQYF
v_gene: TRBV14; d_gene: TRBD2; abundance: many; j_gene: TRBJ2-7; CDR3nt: TGTGCCAGCAGCCAAGATATCTGGACTAGCGGGAATCTACCCTACGAGCAGTACTTC; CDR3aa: CASSQDIWTSGNLPYEQYF